This T cell receptor beta chain derives from a study of T cell responses to AZD1222 COVID-19 vaccine. General observations from the study: Regions 160-218 and 743-854 dominated among vaccine-associated CD4 TCRs spanning spike.

This clone has just a few counts. Its antigen is undetermined. Sequenced by immunoSEQ multiplex PCR; TCRdb stores in-frame clones only, minus some. The sample has 60,000 to 90,000 clones, roughly 80% seen once. The source material was peripheral blood, sampled 28 days after the second dose of the MenACWY control vaccine. The receptor was derived from an adult who received the MenACWY meningococcal vaccine as a control.

In nucleotides, the CDR3 is TGCGCCAGCAGCCAACTCGAGGGGGATGGAAACACCATATATTTT. It specifies CASSQLEGDGNTIYF. The rearrangement links TRBV4-1 to TRBJ1-3; maybe TRBD1 (6 bases). Germline V gene lookup returns CDR1 MGHRA and CDR2 YSYEKL. The V end lost 2 bases, the J end lost 3 bases, and 11 bases lay between the germline ends. The CDR3 contains 15 residues.